This passage covers 26 T cell receptor beta chains from one sample sequenced in a study of graft-versus-host responses after intestinal transplantation. Clones were read by immunoSEQ multiplex PCR, and TCRdb kept only the in-frame ones, dropping some. The table has roughly 7,000 clones, 20% to 25% seen once. Sequences were derived from alloreactive CD4+ T cells from a mixed lymphocyte reaction culture, sampled before transplantation. Subset of the sample: CFSE-low proliferating T cells sorted from roughly 6-day pre-transplant mixed lymphocyte reaction (GvH or HvG direction). The receptors stem from a human patient who was an organ donor for intestinal transplantation.

This clone occurred a few times. The chain has TRBV7-8 and TRBJ2-1, with D possibly TRBD2 on 5 matching bases. Trimming took off 0 bases at V and 10 bases at J, with 19 bases between the two ends. The CDR3 totals 16 residues. CDR1 is SGHVS and CDR2 is FQNEAQ in the germline V gene. CDR3 sequence reads: CASSLARAIMKVEQFF. CDR3 coding DNA: TGTGCCAGCAGCTTAGCGCGGGCAATAATGAAGGTAGAGCAGTTCTTC.

V usage is TRBV7-9 and J usage is TRBJ2-5; 7 nucleotides agree with TRBD2. V trimming: 5 bases; J trimming: 5 bases; junction bases outside the gene matches: 5. The CDR3 spans 13 residues. The V gene's germline CDR1 is SEHNR and CDR2 FQNEAQ (reference sequence). DNA of the CDR3: TGTGCCAGCAGCACCCTCGGGGGGGAGACCCAGTACTTC. Protein product: CASSTLGGETQYF.

The chain couples TRBV6-6 to TRBJ2-1; D is undetermined. This CDR3 is 11 amino acids long. V was trimmed by 1 base and J by 6 bases, leaving 1 base between them. From germline, CDR1 is MNHNY and CDR2 SVGAGI (reference sequence). CDR3 nucleotide sequence: TGTGCCAGCAGTTACTGCAATGAGCAGTTCTTC. Protein product: CASSYCNEQFF.

Comments on this clone: It may be a read error: a sequence one base away is much more abundant. The J gene is TRBJ1-4, the V gene TRBV25-1; D possibly corresponds to TRBD1 (5 bases). Trimming stripped 9 bases from V and 4 bases from J, with 9 bases between. The CDR3 extends over 12 amino acids. Germline CDR1 reads MGHDK; CDR2 reads SYGVNS. The CDR3 region is CARRRVNEKLFF. The CDR3 DNA follows: TGTGCCAGACGCAGGGTTAATGAAAAACTGTTTTTT.

By sample share, this clone is medium-sized. This chain connects TRBV28 to TRBJ1-1; D is unclear. The V and J ends lost 5 bases and 0 bases respectively, with 10 bases between them. The CDR3 loop spans 14 amino acids. Germline V gene sequence: CDR1 MDHEN, CDR2 SYDVKM. The CDR3 DNA follows: TGTGCCAGCAGTCTCCCTAACGTGAACACTGAAGCTTTCTTT. This gives the protein CASSLPNVNTEAFF.

The rearrangement uses TRBV11-2 and TRBJ2-7, with 9 bases that match TRBD2. The CDR3 length is 15 residues. The ends lost 1 base at V and 6 bases at J; junction bases unmatched: 7. The V gene's germline CDR1 is SGHAT and CDR2 FQNNGV. In nucleotides, the CDR3 is TGTGCCAGCAGCTTAGCGGCGGGAGGGTCTTTCGAGCAGTACTTC. Amino acid sequence: CASSLAAGGSFEQYF.

The chain uses TRBV11-1 and TRBJ2-3, with 7 positions matching TRBD2. Germline trimming cut 0 bases from V and 0 bases from J; bases unmatched to any gene: 3. CDR3 length equals 16 residues. CDR1 and CDR2 from the germline V gene are SGHAT and FQDESV (reference sequence). The chain's CDR3 is CASSLAGGPSTDTQYF. CDR3 DNA sequence: TGTGCCAGCAGCTTAGCGGGAGGGCCTAGCACAGATACGCAGTATTTT.

The gene calls are TRBV7-2 and TRBJ2-1; D remains ambiguous. The length of the CDR3 is 14 residues. Trimming stripped 0 bases from V and 0 bases from J, with 3 bases between. The germline CDR1 and CDR2 sequences are SGHTA and FQGNSA. The CDR3 loop is CASSLASSYNEQFF. DNA of the CDR3: TGTGCCAGCAGCTTAGCGAGCTCCTACAATGAGCAGTTCTTC. Combining the CDR3 with reference TRBV7-2 and TRBJ2-1 gives the whole variable domain GAGVSQSPSNKVTEKGKDVELRCDPISGHTALYWYRQSLGQGLEFLIYFQGNSAPDKSGLPSDRFSAERTGGSVSTLTIQRTQQEDSAVYLCASSLASSYNEQFFGPGTRLTVL.

A few counts support this clone. At one end, the junction sequence differs from germline, possibly due to a read error. This chain connects TRBV7-2 to TRBJ2-3; D might be TRBD2 (6 bases). This CDR3 has 16 residues. Germline V gene sequence: CDR1 SGHTA, CDR2 FQGNSA. CDR3 coding DNA: TGTGCCATCAGCTTAGGAGGGACCATTAGCACAGATACGCAGTATTTT. This gives the protein CAISLGGTISTDTQYF.

There are a few counts of this clone. The V gene is TRBV7-3, the J gene TRBJ2-7; unclear D gene. The CDR3 runs to 14 residues. V dropped 2 bases and J dropped 2 bases, with 10 bases sitting between them. Germline loops: CDR1 SGHTA, CDR2 FQGTGA. The CDR3 is CASSLERLTYEQYF. The CDR3 nucleotides are TGTGCCAGCAGCTTAGAGAGGCTAACCTACGAGCAGTACTTC.

Sample share makes this clone medium-sized. The chain combines TRBV7-2 with TRBJ1-5; D call uncertain. The germline V gene has CDR1 SGHTA and CDR2 FQGNSA. This CDR3 is built from 12 residues. Trimming shortened V by 2 bases and J by 3 bases, and 2 bases separated the two germline ends. In DNA, the CDR3 is TGTGCCAGCAGCTTACACAATCAGCCCCAGCATTTT. This codes for CASSLHNQPQHF.

V is TRBV7-2 and J is TRBJ2-1; D might be TRBD1 (7 bases). The CDR3 contains 16 residues. The germline V gene has CDR1 SGHTA and CDR2 FQGNSA. Deletions cut 2 bases from V and 4 bases from J, with 15 bases between. This CDR3 reads CASSLRAGQLYNEQFF. CDR3 nucleotides: TGTGCCAGCAGCTTACGGGCGGGACAGCTGTACAATGAGCAGTTCTTC.

The genes are TRBV19 and TRBJ2-7; 9 positions agree with TRBD1. Germline assignment: CDR1 LNHDA and CDR2 SQIVND (reference sequence). V lost 6 bases and J lost 0; bases outside the gene matches: 3. The CDR3 has 14 amino acids. The chain's CDR3 is CASSRQGVSYEQYF. Here the CDR3 DNA reads TGTGCCAGTAGCCGACAGGGGGTCTCCTACGAGCAGTACTTC.

The J gene is TRBJ2-2, the V gene TRBV11-2; 11 nucleotides agree with TRBD2. The trim removed 5 bases at V and 4 bases at J, leaving 6 bases unmatched. The CDR3 totals 16 residues. The V gene's germline CDR1 is SGHAT and CDR2 FQNNGV. CDR3 loop: CASSARLAGSTGELFF. The CDR3 DNA reads as TGTGCCAGCAGCGCCAGACTAGCGGGGAGCACCGGGGAGCTGTTTTTT.

The chain is built from TRBV7-2 and TRBJ2-7; TRBD2 matches 13 bases. The trim removed 8 bases at V and 2 bases at J, leaving 9 bases unmatched. The V gene's germline CDR1 is SGHTA and CDR2 FQGNSA. The CDR3 has 16 amino acids. CDR3: CASGGAGLAGTYEQYF. CDR3 coding DNA: TGTGCCAGCGGCGGCGCGGGACTAGCGGGAACCTACGAGCAGTACTTC.

The sample holds a few counts of this clone. The gene calls are TRBV27 and TRBJ2-5, with 8 bases matching TRBD2. Losses at the gene ends were 7 bases for V and 4 bases for J; bases not matched to a gene: 11. This CDR3 is built from 15 residues. Germline V CDR1 and CDR2: MNHEY, SMNVEV (reference sequence). CDR3 DNA sequence: TGTGCCAGCAAGGAAAGCGGGAGAGGACTAGAGACCCAGTACTTC. It is translated as CASKESGRGLETQYF.

This clone appeared a few times. V is TRBV7-3 and J is TRBJ2-1; no definite D call. This CDR3 has 15 residues. Germline V gives CDR1 SGHTA, CDR2 FQGTGA. V gave up 2 bases and J gave up 0 bases, with 8 bases separating them. The chain's CDR3 is CASSLAYSSYNEQFF. CDR3 nucleotide sequence: TGTGCCAGCAGCTTAGCCTATAGCTCCTACAATGAGCAGTTCTTC.

This clone is categorized as medium-sized. The J gene is TRBJ1-4, the V gene TRBV19; D is unresolved. V lost 3 bases and J lost 0, with 11 bases in between. CDR1 and CDR2 (germline): LNHDA, SQIVND (reference sequence). The CDR3 has 16 amino acids. The CDR3 spells CASSISAASTNEKLFF. The CDR3 DNA reads TGTGCCAGTAGTATCTCGGCAGCTTCAACTAATGAAAAACTGTTTTTT.

The V gene is TRBV7-2, the J gene TRBJ2-7, with D perhaps matching TRBD2 (5 bases). V was pared by 4 bases and J by 4 bases, with 20 bases between. CDR1 and CDR2 (germline): SGHTA, FQGNSA. This CDR3 is built from 16 residues. The CDR3 region has the DNA TGTGCCAGCAGCTCATCCCAGGCCCTCGGGGTATACGAGCAGTACTTC. Its protein is CASSSSQALGVYEQYF.

This clone has more than one count but fewer than ten. This sequence may be a read error, since a much larger clone differs from it by one base. The V gene is TRBV29-1, the J gene TRBJ1-1; D not certain. CDR1 and CDR2 (germline): SQVTM, ANQGSEA. Trimming pared 5 bases from V and 0 bases from J, leaving 7 bases between. The CDR3 consists of 12 residues. The CDR3, as DNA: TGCAGCGTTAACATGTTGAACACTGAAGCTTTCTTT. This translates into CSVNMLNTEAFF.

This clone was observed a handful of times. The rearrangement joins TRBV27 to TRBJ2-5; 9 nucleotides align to TRBD1. TRBJ2-7 explains the end of the DNA better; the J call may be wrong. CDR1 is MNHEY and CDR2 is SMNVEV in the germline V gene (reference sequence). The CDR3 sequence is 16 residues long. This chain's CDR3 is CASSHTGGLSFYEQYF. The CDR3 nucleotides read TGTGCCAGCAGTCACACAGGGGGCCTTAGCTTCTACGAGCAGTACTTC.

Turning to this clone: A far larger clone is one base from this, pointing to a likely read error. The rearrangement uses TRBV5-1 and TRBJ2-7; 8 bases are a match to TRBD2. The CDR3 length is 15 residues. V lost 0 bases to trimming and J lost 5 bases; unmatched junction nucleotides: 7. The germline gives CDR1 SGHRS, CDR2 YFSETQ. This chain's CDR3 is CASSLVSSGPHEQYF. The CDR3 DNA reads TGCGCCAGCAGCTTGGTGTCTAGCGGGCCCCACGAGCAGTACTTC.

This clone was observed a few times. The V gene is TRBV29-1, the J gene TRBJ2-1, with TRBD1 as a possible D gene (6 bases). Germline V gene lookup returns CDR1 SQVTM and CDR2 ANQGSEA. Trimming pared 3 bases from V and 6 bases from J, leaving 9 bases between. This CDR3 has 12 residues. CDR3 in DNA: TGCAGCGTTGACGGACAGTTCAATGAGCAGTTCTTC. The encoded protein is CSVDGQFNEQFF.

The rearrangement links TRBV4-3 to TRBJ2-2, with 14 bases aligning to TRBD2. The germline gives CDR1 LGHNA, CDR2 YSLEER. The CDR3 spans 16 residues. Unmatched junction bases numbered 4, after V lost 3 bases and J lost 7 bases. The CDR3 sequence: CASSHMTSGRVGELFF. CDR3 DNA: TGCGCCAGCAGCCATATGACTAGCGGGAGGGTCGGGGAGCTGTTTTTT.

The chain couples TRBV7-3 to TRBJ2-1; TRBD2 matches 11 bases. CDR3 length equals 17 residues. Germline loops: CDR1 SGHTA, CDR2 FQGTGA. After removal of 2 bases from V and 4 bases from J, the junction contained 7 bases not matched to a gene. The CDR3: CASSLDLSGRGYNEQFF. Here the CDR3 DNA reads TGTGCCAGCAGCTTAGACCTTAGCGGGAGGGGGTACAATGAGCAGTTCTTC.

This clone has only a few counts. This rearrangement joins TRBV7-4 to TRBJ1-2; 7 bases agree with TRBD1. This CDR3 region has 13 residues. Germline CDR1 and CDR2: SGHVT and SQSDAQ. The junction had 7 bases not matched to a gene; V was cut back by 5 bases and J by 7 bases. The CDR3 loop is CASSTTGQLGYTF. CDR3 nucleotide sequence: TGTGCCAGCAGCACAACGGGACAGCTTGGCTACACCTTC.